The T cell receptor (beta chain) described here comes from a study of shared clonotypes between healthy human individuals (dated by TCRdb to between 2020 and 2021). With respect to the entire study: Two women and three men aged 18 to 49 years were included in the cohort. To increase sequencing depth and limit assay-specific biases, TCR repertoire library preparation and sequencing were carried out by different laboratories using diverse techniques. For each donor, three plates each were used for CD4 naive and CD4 memory, two plates were used for CD8 naive, and one plate was used for CD8 memory. To estimate repertoire size and how much clonotype sharing occurs between individuals, the study deeply sequenced the blood TCR repertoires of roughly 5 healthy adults. Per donor, leukapheresis produced somewhere between about 0.8 and 9.5 billion PBMCs.

Using the deep immunoSEQ assay, multiplex PCR amplified TCR CDR3 regions from genomic DNA. Extracted genomic DNA from each cell subset was distributed evenly across all wells of several immunoSEQ 96-well plates, and each plate was treated as a replicate. Each replicate PCR for sorted subsets received 200 ng genomic DNA, equal to tens of thousands of T cell genomes. Purified libraries were measured with a Qubit 3.0 fluorometer, size-checked on a Bioanalyzer 2100, and measured again with the KAPA Library Quantification kit. Each immunoSEQ 96-well plate was sequenced on its own single-read 150-cycle Illumina NextSeq 550 flow cell. Turning to the authors' computational methods: Because only junctional sequences without quality scores were contained in the immunoSEQ output, filtering matching that applied to full-length reads could not be performed. Sequences were annotated with PyIR, a Python wrapper for IgBLAST v1.9, and V/J genes and CDR3 were assigned using IMGT germline references. Reads with weak V/J assignments (E-value above 1e-6), missing CDR3, stop codons, out-of-frame junctions, or ambiguous translated residues were removed. V3J clonotypes were defined by identical inferred V gene, J gene, and CDR3 amino acid sequence. Percentage overlap between repertoires was computed as shared unique clonotypes divided by the size of the smaller repertoire. Repertoire richness was assessed with RTK rarefaction, the Chao1 estimator, and Recon v2.1 estimates of unobserved clonotypes. For all TCRbeta clonotypes obtained by the gDNA method from four donors, generation probabilities were computed with OLGA. The immuneACCESS repertoire file appears here via TCRdb, limited to in-frame rearrangements. These files lack a portion of the clones; in checked studies, under half of the deficit traces to unresolved V genes, and the cause of the others is not known. V, J and clone size derive from that table, while D and trimming were established from the DNA sequence. This sample gives approximately 710,000 clones in total; 90% of them show up just once. 34% of the sample goes to the ten largest clones.

A remark on this clone: Its antigen is unknown. No base quality information exists; no much larger clone differs at one position.

Healthy HIV-negative adults with no recently reported acute infections or vaccinations were included as donors. All donors were Caucasian adults living in Nashville, Tennessee, USA. CD8 memory samples consisted of magnetically selected CD45RO+ cells combined with CCR7-negative CD45RA+ effector memory (TemRA) cells. Blood was collected by leukapheresis, and PBMCs were isolated by Ficoll-Histopaque density gradient centrifugation and then cryopreserved in liquid nitrogen vapor phase. Analytical flow cytometry was used to check the purity and quantity of every magnetically sorted T cell population. Each sorted fraction had its genomic DNA isolated and then quantified by UV absorbance on a Nanodrop 2000c. The germline V gene sets CDR1 to SGHDT and CDR2 to YYEEEE. V loses 0 bases, J loses 9 bases, and the germline ends lie 4 bases apart. The CDR3 runs 11 residues from the cysteine to the phenylalanine. Of the read, only the CDR3 DNA is kept; its 33 bases are in frame from base 1.

Broader findings and caveats from the paper: Estimated clonotype richness was generally larger for naive than for memory subsets. Compared with non-shared clonotypes, clonotypes shared by all four sorted-subset donors had higher generation probabilities. Sampling was restricted to blood, and TCR repertoires in tissues likely differ from the TCR repertoires found in blood. Across a few donors, roughly 5.4% of naive CD4, 3% to 3.5% of naive CD8, roughly 2.3% of memory CD4, and about 0.44% of memory CD8 clonotypes were shared. Based on pairwise subsampling, the degree of clonotype sharing among donors was expected to be affected by sequencing depth. The small number of donors limited the genetic and exposure-history diversity represented. Incomplete sequencing was indicated by rarefaction of sorted-subset datasets, despite the large sequencing depth.

This TCR derives from a man aged 18 to 29 in good health. Some clones in this sample may be carry-over from other donors' samples. Sequenced input: memory CD8+ T cells from PBMCs. The cell subset or site label of this sample denotes: CD45RO+ cells pooled with CCR7-negative TemRA cells. The chain uses TRBV5-6 and TRBJ2-4, with no confidently assigned D gene. The CDR3 has the sequence CASSLAAIQYF. Read as DNA, the sequence is TGTGCCAGCAGCTTGGCAGCCATTCAGTACTTC.